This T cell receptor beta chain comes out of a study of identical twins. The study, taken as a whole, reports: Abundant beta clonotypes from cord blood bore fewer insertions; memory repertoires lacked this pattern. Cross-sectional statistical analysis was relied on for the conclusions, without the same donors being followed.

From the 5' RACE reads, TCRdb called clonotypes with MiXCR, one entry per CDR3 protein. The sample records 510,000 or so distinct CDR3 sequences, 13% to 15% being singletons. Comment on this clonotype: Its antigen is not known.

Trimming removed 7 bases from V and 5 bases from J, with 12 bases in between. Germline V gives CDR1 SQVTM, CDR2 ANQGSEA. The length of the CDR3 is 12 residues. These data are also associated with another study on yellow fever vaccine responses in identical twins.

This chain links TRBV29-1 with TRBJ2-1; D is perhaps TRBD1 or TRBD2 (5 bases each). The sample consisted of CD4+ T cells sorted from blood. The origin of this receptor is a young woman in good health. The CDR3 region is CSARGTHNEQFF. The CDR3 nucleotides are TGCAGCGCCCGGGGCACCCACAATGAGCAGTTCTTC.